Shown below are 26 T cell receptor beta chains from a single sample sequenced in a study of cytomegalovirus exposure and HLA in healthy donors. Researchers ran the PCR with 60 Vbeta and 13 Jbeta primers. Generated by immunoSEQ multiplex PCR, the TCRdb table keeps only in-frame clones and is missing some. In the table there are roughly 190,000 clones, 79% of which are singletons. The specimen was PBMCs. The source is a woman between 18 and 30 years old in good health and CMV-seronegative.

The rearrangement joins TRBV7-9 to TRBJ2-2; TRBD1 agrees at 7 bases. Germline values: CDR1 SEHNR, CDR2 FQNEAQ (reference sequence). CDR3 length: 15 amino acids. J gave up 2 bases and V 5 bases, and 5 bases lay outside the gene matches. In DNA, the CDR3 is TGTGCCAGCAGCCCCGGGACAGCAAACACCGGGGAGCTGTTTTTT. Its protein is CASSPGTANTGELFF.

V gene TRBV7-3 combines with J gene TRBJ2-3; D might be TRBD2 (7 bases). The CDR3 is made up of 15 amino acids. Trimming removed 0 bases from V and 4 bases from J, with 11 bases in between. Germline V gene lookup returns CDR1 SGHTA and CDR2 FQGTGA. The CDR3 DNA reads as TGTGCCAGCAGCTTAACAGGGGGGGGCGCAGATACGCAGTATTTT. Translated: CASSLTGGGADTQYF. Full variable domain (missing parts from reference TRBV7-3 and TRBJ2-3): GAGVSQTPSNKVTEKGKYVELRCDPISGHTALYWYRQSLGQGPEFLIYFQGTGAADDSGLPNDRFFAVRPEGSVSTLKIQRTERGDSAVYLCASSLTGGGADTQYFGPGTRLTVL.

V usage is TRBV7-9 and J usage is TRBJ1-1, with D possibly TRBD1 on 5 matching bases. V shed 6 bases and J shed 0 bases, with 14 bases lying between them. The CDR3 is made up of 15 amino acids. Germline V lookup: CDR1 SEHNR, CDR2 FQNEAQ (reference sequence). The CDR3 region is CASSQGKSVNTEAFF. CDR3 bases: TGTGCCAGCAGTCAGGGAAAGTCCGTGAACACTGAAGCTTTCTTT.

This clone was detected only a few times. A read error may account for a junction end that differs from germline. The chain combines TRBV28 with TRBJ2-7; 8 nucleotides line up with TRBD1. CDR3 size: 13 residues. Germline V gives CDR1 MDHEN, CDR2 SYDVKM. The chain's CDR3 is CASSFRFDGQGVF. The CDR3, as DNA: TGTGCCAGCAGTTTTCGGTTTGACGGACAGGGCGTCTTT.

J is TRBJ1-5 and V is TRBV6-1; no definite D call. This CDR3 is built from 13 residues. Germline lookup yields CDR1 MNHNS and CDR2 SASEGT. Trimming removed 3 bases at V and 1 base at J, with 4 bases between. The CDR3 loop reads CASSDMSNQPQHF. The CDR3 DNA is TGTGCCAGCAGTGACATGAGCAATCAGCCCCAGCATTTT.

The chain is built from TRBV28 and TRBJ1-1; 9 bases are shared with TRBD1. CDR3 length: 15 residues. V trimming: 5 bases; J trimming: 5 bases; junction bases outside the gene matches: 9. Germline CDR1 reads MDHEN; CDR2 reads SYDVKM. For the CDR3, the DNA is TGTGCCAGCAGTAGAGAGACAGGGGGGGGTACTGAAGCTTTCTTT. It codes for CASSRETGGGTEAFF.

The chain is built from TRBV5-1 and TRBJ2-7; 7 bases fit TRBD2. Germline trimming cut 2 bases from V and 0 bases from J; bases unmatched to any gene: 5. The CDR3 has 15 residues. CDR1 and CDR2 from the germline V gene are SGHRS and YFSETQ. The CDR3 DNA reads as TGCGCCAGCAGCTTAGGGCTAGCGGCCTCCTACGAGCAGTACTTC. Its protein product is CASSLGLAASYEQYF.

The J gene is TRBJ2-5, the V gene TRBV27; 8 nucleotides agree with TRBD1. The assigned J gene may be wrong: the sequence end matches TRBJ2-7 better. CDR1 is MNHEY and CDR2 is SMNVEV in the germline V gene (reference sequence). This CDR3 has 16 residues. Here the CDR3 reads CASSLSGQGSSYEQYF. CDR3 in DNA: TGTGCCAGCAGTTTATCAGGACAGGGAAGCTCCTACGAGCAGTACTTC.

This clone was recorded once. This chain uses TRBV9 with TRBJ2-2; D unresolved. The germline CDR1 and CDR2 sequences are SGDLS and YYNGEE. This CDR3 has 14 amino acids. V dropped 4 bases and J dropped 4 bases, with 11 bases sitting between them. The CDR3 loop reads CASSSERVTGELFF. CDR3 sequence (DNA): TGTGCCAGCAGCTCCGAGCGAGTCACCGGGGAGCTGTTTTTT. The complete variable domain, with remaining parts taken from reference TRBV9 and TRBJ2-2, reads DSGVTQTPKHLITATGQRVTLRCSPRSGDLSVYWYQQSLDQGLQFLIQYYNGEERAKGNILERFSAQQFPDLHSELNLSSLELGDSALYFCASSSERVTGELFFGEGSRLTVL.

The rearrangement uses TRBV4-3 and TRBJ2-5, with D tentatively TRBD2 (6 bases). The CDR3 consists of 16 residues. Per germline, CDR1 LGHNA and CDR2 YSLEER. The germline V and J ends were trimmed by 1 base and 1 base, with 13 bases remaining between them. The CDR3 DNA follows: TGCGCCAGCAGCCAAGGAATTACGGGAGCCCAAGAGACCCAGTACTTC. This codes for CASSQGITGAQETQYF.

The genes are TRBV27 and TRBJ1-1, with D maybe TRBD1 (5 bases). CDR3 length equals 14 residues. Germline V CDR1 and CDR2: MNHEY, SMNVEV (reference sequence). V was pared by 3 bases and J by 1 base, with 9 bases between. The CDR3 protein is CASSLQGKNTEAFF. The CDR3 DNA sequence: TGTGCCAGCAGTTTGCAGGGAAAGAACACTGAAGCTTTCTTT.

V is TRBV15 and J is TRBJ2-7; 7 nucleotides agree with TRBD1. This CDR3 is built from 14 residues. Trimming removed 5 bases from V and 0 bases from J; junction bases left unmatched: 4. CDR1 is LNHNV and CDR2 is YYDKDF in the germline V gene (reference sequence). In DNA, the CDR3 is TGTGCCACCAGCTCCTGGGACAGCTCCTACGAGCAGTACTTC. Its protein product is CATSSWDSSYEQYF.

This clone was detected only once. The V gene is TRBV4-1, the J gene TRBJ2-7; tentative D call: TRBD2 (5 bases). CDR1 MGHRA and CDR2 YSYEKL come from the germline V gene. This CDR3 comprises 14 residues. Trimming took 4 bases from V and 0 from J, leaving 10 bases between them. The CDR3 coding sequence is TGCGCCAGCAGCCTGCCCGGGATCTCCTACGAGCAGTACTTC. This codes for CASSLPGISYEQYF.

This chain connects TRBV10-3 to TRBJ2-1; no clear D. Germline assignment: CDR1 ENHRY and CDR2 SYGVKD. The CDR3 runs 11 residues. The V end was cut by 8 bases, the J end by 7 bases, with 9 bases between. The CDR3 nucleotides read TGTGCCATCCAACTTCCTAATGAGCAGTTCTTC. This translates into CAIQLPNEQFF.

V and J are TRBV25-1 and TRBJ2-3; 7 positions agree with TRBD2. This CDR3 region has 16 residues. Looked up from germline, CDR1 is MGHDK and CDR2 is SYGVNS. V gave up 1 base and J gave up 0 bases; unmatched junction bases: 4. The DNA for the CDR3 is TGTGCCAGCAGTGAATTCGCGGGAGAGAGCACAGATACGCAGTATTTT. Translation: CASSEFAGESTDTQYF.

This chain links TRBV5-6 with TRBJ1-2; D gene uncertain. Trimming stripped 5 bases from V and 4 bases from J, with 21 bases between. Per germline, CDR1 SGHDT and CDR2 YYEEEE. The CDR3 covers 16 residues. The CDR3 DNA follows: TGTGCCAGCAGTATCCCTGGGCCGGAGGACGCCTATGGCTACACCTTC. Translation: CASSIPGPEDAYGYTF.

CDR3 coding DNA: TGTGCCAGCAGCCCCCGGACAGCCCTTAATGAAAAACTGTTTTTT. Encoded protein: CASSPRTALNEKLFF. The chain employs TRBV7-9 and TRBJ1-4; D is possibly TRBD1 (6 bases). V was shortened by 5 bases and J by 4 bases, with 14 bases between the two germline ends. Per germline, CDR1 SEHNR and CDR2 FQNEAQ (reference sequence). The CDR3 totals 15 residues.

V and J are TRBV7-9 and TRBJ2-1; TRBD2 aligns across 11 bases. The CDR3 contains 13 residues. V lost 10 bases, J lost 4 bases, and 3 bases stayed unmatched. The germline CDR1 and CDR2 sequences are SEHNR and FQNEAQ (reference sequence). The CDR3 bases are TGTGCCACCCCTAGCGGGGGGTACAATGAGCAGTTCTTC. It codes for CATPSGGYNEQFF.

The V and J genes are TRBV25-1 and TRBJ1-2; TRBD1 matches 10 bases. Trimming cost V 6 bases and J 3 bases; bases outside gene matches: 4. The CDR3 totals 14 residues. Germline CDR1 and CDR2: MGHDK and SYGVNS. The CDR3 DNA sequence: TGTGCCAGCAGCCGACAGGGGGCTGACTATGGCTACACCTTC. Protein product: CASSRQGADYGYTF.

This clone was counted between two and nine times. The V call is TRBV6-4, the J call TRBJ1-1; the match to TRBD1 covers 8 bases. The V segment lost 3 bases and the J segment 6 bases; nucleotides outside the gene matches: 3. Germline CDR1 and CDR2: MRHNA and SNTAGT. CDR3 length: 13 amino acids. Written as DNA, the CDR3 is TGTGCCAGCAGTGAAGACAGGGGCGCTGAAGCTTTCTTT. Protein product: CASSEDRGAEAFF.

The V gene is TRBV28, the J gene TRBJ1-1; D might be TRBD1 (5 bases). V was trimmed by 8 bases and J by 6 bases, leaving 7 bases between them. The CDR3 has 10 amino acids. Looked up from germline, CDR1 is MDHEN and CDR2 is SYDVKM. The CDR3 DNA reads TGTGCCAGCGCGGGGCCTGAAGCTTTCTTT. This sequence encodes CASAGPEAFF.

The rearrangement links TRBV9 to TRBJ2-3, with a tentative D call TRBD2 (5 bases). Germline values: CDR1 SGDLS, CDR2 YYNGEE. V was clipped by 6 bases and J by 8 bases, with 13 bases between them. This CDR3 has 12 residues. CDR3 DNA: TGTGCCAGCACCTCAGTCGAGGGTACGCAGTATTTT. This encodes CASTSVEGTQYF. Full variable domain (outside the CDR3, taken from reference TRBV9 and TRBJ2-3): DSGVTQTPKHLITATGQRVTLRCSPRSGDLSVYWYQQSLDQGLQFLIQYYNGEERAKGNILERFSAQQFPDLHSELNLSSLELGDSALYFCASTSVEGTQYFGPGTRLTVL.

The J gene is TRBJ2-7, the V gene TRBV5-1; TRBD1 agrees at 8 bases. The CDR3 runs to 15 residues. Trimming removed 4 bases from V and 4 bases from J; junction bases left unmatched: 10. The germline CDR1 and CDR2 sequences are SGHRS and YFSETQ. In DNA form, the CDR3 reads TGCGCCAGCAGCCGCGAAGGACAGGGCGGGTACGAGCAGTACTTC. Protein product: CASSREGQGGYEQYF.

This chain connects TRBV15 to TRBJ1-1, with D maybe TRBD1 (5 bases). Between the trimmed V and J ends, which lost 7 bases and 1 base, there was a span of 16 bases. There are 15 residues in the CDR3. The V gene's germline CDR1 is LNHNV and CDR2 YYDKDF (reference sequence). Here the CDR3 DNA reads TGTGCCACCATTTCCTTCAGGGAAGGGAACACTGAAGCTTTCTTT. As protein: CATISFREGNTEAFF.

V is TRBV5-6 and J is TRBJ1-1; possibly TRBD1 for D (6 bases). V was trimmed by 1 base and J by 3 bases, leaving 16 bases between them. The germline V gene encodes CDR1 SGHDT and CDR2 YYEEEE. CDR3 length equals 16 residues. Here the CDR3 reads CASSLLLRQVDTEAFF. CDR3 sequence (DNA): TGTGCCAGCAGCTTGCTCCTTAGACAGGTTGACACTGAAGCTTTCTTT.

The J gene is TRBJ2-5, the V gene TRBV2, with D perhaps TRBD2 (6 bases). This CDR3 has 16 amino acids. Germline CDR1 and CDR2: SNHLY and FYNNEI. V lost 4 bases to trimming and J lost 5 bases, with 20 bases between them. This CDR3 is CASSASWGVRPETQYF. The CDR3 DNA is TGTGCCAGCAGTGCCTCATGGGGGGTTAGGCCCGAGACCCAGTACTTC.